This TCR beta chain was documented in a study of early T cells in non-severe SARS-CoV-2 infection. Via MiXCR, TCRdb re-called the 5' RACE reads, giving one row per CDR3 protein. The sample shows about 83,000 distinct CDR3 sequences, 8.5% to 12% of them seen only once. The source of this sequence is an adult who was a healthcare worker with PCR-confirmed SARS-CoV-2 infection or an uninfected control (not recorded which). This specimen consisted of whole blood, obtained at baseline.

The CDR3 DNA sequence: TGTGCCAGCAGCCAATTAGCGGGAGTAAGCGGTGAGCAGTACTTC. It specifies CASSQLAGVSGEQYF. The J gene is TRBJ2-7, the V gene TRBV14; 9 positions agree with TRBD2. This CDR3 region has 15 residues. V lost 2 bases and J lost 7; bases outside the gene matches: 9. The V gene's germline CDR1 is SGHDN and CDR2 FVKESK.